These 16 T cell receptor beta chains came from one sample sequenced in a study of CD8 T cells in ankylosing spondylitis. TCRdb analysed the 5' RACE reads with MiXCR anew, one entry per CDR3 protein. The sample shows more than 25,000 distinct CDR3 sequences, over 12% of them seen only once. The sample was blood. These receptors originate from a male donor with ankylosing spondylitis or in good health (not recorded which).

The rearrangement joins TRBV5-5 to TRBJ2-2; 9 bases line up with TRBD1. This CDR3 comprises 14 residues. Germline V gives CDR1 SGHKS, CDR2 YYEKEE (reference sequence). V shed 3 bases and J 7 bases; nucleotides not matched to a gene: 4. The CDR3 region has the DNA TGTGCCAGCAGCTCCTGGACAGGGGTCGGGGAGCTGTTTTTT. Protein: CASSSWTGVGELFF.

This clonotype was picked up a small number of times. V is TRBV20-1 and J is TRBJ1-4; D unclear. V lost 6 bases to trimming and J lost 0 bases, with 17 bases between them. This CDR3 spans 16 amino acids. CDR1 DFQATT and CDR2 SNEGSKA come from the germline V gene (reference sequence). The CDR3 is CSAIPSYTATNEKLFF. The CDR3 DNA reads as TGCAGTGCCATTCCCTCGTATACCGCAACTAATGAAAAACTGTTTTTT.

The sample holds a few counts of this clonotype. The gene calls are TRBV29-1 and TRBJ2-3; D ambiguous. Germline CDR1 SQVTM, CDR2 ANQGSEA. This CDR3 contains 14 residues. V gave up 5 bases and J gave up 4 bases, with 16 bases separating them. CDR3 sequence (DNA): TGCAGCGTTAATCCCTCCGACAATCCAGATACGCAGTATTTT. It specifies CSVNPSDNPDTQYF.

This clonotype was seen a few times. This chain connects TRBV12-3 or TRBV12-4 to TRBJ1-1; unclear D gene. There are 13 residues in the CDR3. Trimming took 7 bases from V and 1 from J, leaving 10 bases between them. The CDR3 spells CASIETGNTEAFF. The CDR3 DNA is TGTGCCAGCATCGAGACGGGGAACACTGAAGCTTTCTTT.

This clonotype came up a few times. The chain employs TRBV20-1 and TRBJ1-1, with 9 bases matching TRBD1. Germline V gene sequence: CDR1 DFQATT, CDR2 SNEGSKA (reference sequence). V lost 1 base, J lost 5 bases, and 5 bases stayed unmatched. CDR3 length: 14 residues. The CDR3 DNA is TGCAGTGCTAGAGTGAGGACAGGGGAAACTGAAGCTTTCTTT. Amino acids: CSARVRTGETEAFF.

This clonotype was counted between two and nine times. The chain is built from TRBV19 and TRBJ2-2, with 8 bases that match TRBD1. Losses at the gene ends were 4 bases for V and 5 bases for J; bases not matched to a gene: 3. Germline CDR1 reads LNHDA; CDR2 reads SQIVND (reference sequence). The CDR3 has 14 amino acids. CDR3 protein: CASSTRTGTGELFF. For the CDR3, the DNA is TGTGCCAGTAGTACGCGGACAGGGACCGGGGAGCTGTTTTTT.

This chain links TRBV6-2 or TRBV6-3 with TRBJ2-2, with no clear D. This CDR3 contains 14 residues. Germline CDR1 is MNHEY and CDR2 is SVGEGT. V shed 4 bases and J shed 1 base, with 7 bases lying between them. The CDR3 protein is CASSSSMNTGELFF. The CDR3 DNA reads TGTGCCAGCAGTTCAAGTATGAACACCGGGGAGCTGTTTTTT.

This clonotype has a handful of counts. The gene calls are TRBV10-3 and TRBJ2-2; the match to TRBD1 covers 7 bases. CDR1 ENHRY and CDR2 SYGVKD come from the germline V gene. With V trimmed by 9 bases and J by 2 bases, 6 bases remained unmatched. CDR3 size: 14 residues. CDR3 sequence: CAIGTDSNTGELFF. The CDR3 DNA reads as TGTGCCATAGGGACAGACTCTAACACCGGGGAGCTGTTTTTT.

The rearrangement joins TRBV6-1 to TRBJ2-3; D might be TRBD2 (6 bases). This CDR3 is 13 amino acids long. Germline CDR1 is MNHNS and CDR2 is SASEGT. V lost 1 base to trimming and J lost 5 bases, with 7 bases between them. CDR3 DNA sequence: TGTGCCAGCAGTGAAGTCGGGGGAGATACGCAGTATTTT. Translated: CASSEVGGDTQYF.

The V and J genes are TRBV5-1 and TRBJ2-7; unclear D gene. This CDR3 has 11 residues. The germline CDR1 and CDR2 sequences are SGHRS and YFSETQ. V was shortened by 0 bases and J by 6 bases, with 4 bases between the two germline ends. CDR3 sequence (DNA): TGCGCCAGCAGCTTGGAATTCGAGCAGTACTTC. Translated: CASSLEFEQYF.

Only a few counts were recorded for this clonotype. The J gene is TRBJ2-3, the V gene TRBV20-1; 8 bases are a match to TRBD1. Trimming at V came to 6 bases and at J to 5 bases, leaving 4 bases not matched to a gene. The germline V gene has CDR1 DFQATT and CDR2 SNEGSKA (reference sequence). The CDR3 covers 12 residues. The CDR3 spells CSANTGGDTQYF. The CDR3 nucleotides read TGCAGTGCAAACACAGGGGGAGATACGCAGTATTTT.

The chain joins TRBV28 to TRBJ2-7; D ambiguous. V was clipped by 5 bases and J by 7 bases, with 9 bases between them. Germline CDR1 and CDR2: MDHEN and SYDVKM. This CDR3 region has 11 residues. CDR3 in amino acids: CASSPRREQYF. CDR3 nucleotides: TGTGCCAGCAGTCCCAGAAGGGAGCAGTACTTC.

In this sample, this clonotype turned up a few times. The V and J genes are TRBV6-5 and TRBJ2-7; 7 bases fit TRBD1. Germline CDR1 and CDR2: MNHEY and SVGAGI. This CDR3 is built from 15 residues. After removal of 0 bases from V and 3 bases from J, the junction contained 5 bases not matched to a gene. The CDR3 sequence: CASSYSKGQLYEQYF. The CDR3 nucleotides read TGTGCCAGCAGTTACTCTAAGGGACAGCTCTACGAGCAGTACTTC.

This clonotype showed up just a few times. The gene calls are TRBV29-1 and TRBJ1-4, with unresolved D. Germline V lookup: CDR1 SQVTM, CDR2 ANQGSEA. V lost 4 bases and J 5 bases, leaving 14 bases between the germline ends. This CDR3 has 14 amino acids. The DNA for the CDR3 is TGCAGCGTTGCTGCGTTTGGGTCGAATGAAAAACTGTTTTTT. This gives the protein CSVAAFGSNEKLFF.

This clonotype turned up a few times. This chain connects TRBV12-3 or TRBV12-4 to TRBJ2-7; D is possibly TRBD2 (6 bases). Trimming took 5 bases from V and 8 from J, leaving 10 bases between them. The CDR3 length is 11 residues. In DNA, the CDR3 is TGTGCCAGCAGTCGGGACTCCCAGCAGTACTTC. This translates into CASSRDSQQYF.

For the CDR3, the DNA is TGTGCCAGCAGCCAACGGAGTACCGGGGAGCTGTTTTTT. Protein product: CASSQRSTGELFF. This chain joins TRBV3-1 and TRBJ2-2; no definite D call. Germline loops: CDR1 LGHDT, CDR2 YNNKEL (reference sequence). V was shortened by 2 bases and J by 5 bases, with 6 bases between the two germline ends. CDR3 length: 13 amino acids.